This TCR beta chain was recovered during a study of radiotherapy plus CTLA-4 blockade in lung cancer (dated by TCRdb to 2017 to 2018). For the wider study: Objective responses occurred in approximately 19% of enrolled patients, and over 30% achieved disease control.

A remark on this clone: Its antigen is currently not known. No clone much larger than this one lies a single base away; base qualities are absent.

In this study, focal radiation therapy paired with CTLA-4 blockade (ipilimumab) was tested in patients who had chemo-refractory metastatic non-small-cell lung cancer. Broad study findings and their caveats: After treatment with radiotherapy and ipilimumab, TCR clones that originated in tumors expanded in peripheral blood. The strongest predictors of response were reported to be early dynamic shifts in blood T cell clones along with a rise in serum interferon-beta following radiation.

The CDR3 spans 13 residues, from the cysteine through the phenylalanine. The CDR3 DNA has 39 bases and is translated from base 1. Relative to germline, V is 4 bases shorter and J is 5 bases shorter, with 9 bases between their ends. The germline V gene (reference sequence) yields WNHNN for CDR1 and SYGVQD for CDR2. Library construction relied on the immunoSEQ multiplex PCR assay. TCRdb retrieved this table from immuneACCESS and kept in-frame rearrangements only. Not all clones are present; in checked studies, unresolved V genes account for under half, and no reason is known for the remainder. The sample includes roughly 98,000 clones, with around four fifths observed a single time. The ten largest clonotypes hold roughly 3.5% of the sample.

The source of this sequence is a human donor with non-small cell lung cancer who had a partial response to radiotherapy plus ipilimumab. The input for sequencing was peripheral blood, taken from a patient treated with radiotherapy plus ipilimumab. Here the chain combines TRBV10-1 and TRBJ1-5, with the D gene not confidently named. The DNA sequence is given as TGCGCCAGCAGTGCCGGGGTGCATCAGCCCCAGCATTTT. Its translation reads: CASSAGVHQPQHF.